The clone carrying this T cell receptor (beta chain) has more than one count but fewer than ten. Its target is unknown. This sample was included in a study of T cell repertoires in cytomegalovirus infection. TCRdb re-derived calls from the reads in MiXCR, one entry per CDR3 protein. The table includes 700,000 to 900,000 distinct CDR3 sequences, almost 30% detected once. V dropped 9 bases and J dropped 3 bases, with 17 bases sitting between them. Looked up from germline, CDR1 is SNHLY and CDR2 is FYNNEI. The CDR3 is 14 residues long. The chain uses TRBV2 and TRBJ1-2; TRBD1 might be the D (5 bases). Source: cultured CD8+ T cells from PBMCs, taken from culture after CMV antigen stimulation. This TCR was recovered from a human donor in good health (CMV status not recorded). Some clones in this sample may be carry-over from other donors' samples. CDR3 nucleotide sequence: TGTGCCAGAGTACGGGGGAGTGAAGACTATGGCTACACCTTC. This codes for CARVRGSEDYGYTF.